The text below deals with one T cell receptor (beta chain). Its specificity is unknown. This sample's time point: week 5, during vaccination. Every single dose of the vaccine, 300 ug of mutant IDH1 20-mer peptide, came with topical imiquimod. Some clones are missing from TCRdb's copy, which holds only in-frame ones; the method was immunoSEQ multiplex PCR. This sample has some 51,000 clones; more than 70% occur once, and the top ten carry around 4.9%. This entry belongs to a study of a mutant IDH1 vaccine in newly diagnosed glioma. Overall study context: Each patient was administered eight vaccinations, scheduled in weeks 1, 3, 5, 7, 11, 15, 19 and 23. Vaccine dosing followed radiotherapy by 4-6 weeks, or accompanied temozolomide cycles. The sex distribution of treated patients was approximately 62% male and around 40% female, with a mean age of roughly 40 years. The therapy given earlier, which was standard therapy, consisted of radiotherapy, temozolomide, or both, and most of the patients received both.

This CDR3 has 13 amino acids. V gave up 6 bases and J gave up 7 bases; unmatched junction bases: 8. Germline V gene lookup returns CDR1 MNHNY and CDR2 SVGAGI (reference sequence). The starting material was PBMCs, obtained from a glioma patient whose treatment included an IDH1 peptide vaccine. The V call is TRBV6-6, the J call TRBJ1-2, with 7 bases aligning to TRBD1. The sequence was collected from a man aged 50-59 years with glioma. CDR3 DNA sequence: TGTGCCAGCAGCCCTAGACAGGGCTCTGGCTACACCTTC. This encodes CASSPRQGSGYTF.